The 21 T cell receptor beta chains below all came from one sample that was sequenced in a study of blood T cell repertoires in COVID-19. This table comes from immunoSEQ multiplex PCR, and its TCRdb copy is limited to in-frame clones, with some not included. The sample has about 150,000 clones, 87% seen once; the top ten hold approximately 3.8%. The sequencing sample was made of PBMCs or T cells enriched from blood (not recorded which). These receptors were taken from a woman in her 40s who had been exposed to COVID-19.

This clone was recorded a few times. The chain links TRBV29-1 to TRBJ2-2, with a weak D call TRBD2 (6 bases). This CDR3 is 14 amino acids long. Germline V gene data show CDR1 as SQVTM and CDR2 as ANQGSEA. V was pared by 4 bases and J by 4 bases, with 13 bases between. CDR3 DNA sequence: TGCAGCGTTGGTTCTGCGGGGCCCACCGGGGAGCTGTTTTTT. Protein product: CSVGSAGPTGELFF.

This chain links TRBV10-3 with TRBJ2-5; D might be TRBD1 (5 bases). CDR3 length equals 15 residues. V was pared by 1 base and J by 0 bases, with 9 bases between. Germline V gene data show CDR1 as ENHRY and CDR2 as SYGVKD. The CDR3: CAISEYQGNQETQYF. The DNA of the CDR3 is TGTGCCATCAGTGAGTACCAGGGAAACCAAGAGACCCAGTACTTC.

The chain employs TRBV19 and TRBJ2-1, with TRBD2 matching over 13 bases. The CDR3 is 15 amino acids. In germline, CDR1 is LNHDA, CDR2 SQIVND (reference sequence). J lost 10 bases, V lost 1 base, and 4 bases had no gene match. CDR3 residues: CASSIVTSGGLEQFF. The CDR3 DNA is TGTGCCAGTAGTATAGTGACTAGCGGGGGGCTCGAGCAGTTCTTC.

V gene TRBV7-9 combines with J gene TRBJ2-3; 7 bases are shared with TRBD1. The trim removed 6 bases at V and 1 base at J, leaving 1 base unmatched. Germline V gene data show CDR1 as SEHNR and CDR2 as FQNEAQ (reference sequence). The CDR3 covers 13 residues. The CDR3 region has the DNA TGTGCCAGCAGACAGGGGCGCACAGATACGCAGTATTTT. This encodes CASRQGRTDTQYF.

CDR3 amino acids: CASSLRLAGGRGEQFF. CDR3 DNA sequence: TGTGCCAGCAGCCTCCGACTAGCGGGGGGCCGCGGTGAGCAGTTCTTC. The chain has TRBV4-2 and TRBJ2-1, with 13 bases fitting TRBD2. CDR1 is LGHNA, CDR2 YNFKEQ, per germline. V dropped 4 bases and J dropped 9; count of bases not matched to a gene: 9. There are 16 residues in the CDR3.

The chain employs TRBV20-1 and TRBJ2-7; a possible D gene is TRBD2 (5 bases). The CDR3 covers 11 residues. V was shortened by 5 bases and J by 7 bases, with 12 bases between the two germline ends. Germline lookup yields CDR1 DFQATT and CDR2 SNEGSKA (reference sequence). In DNA form, the CDR3 reads TGCAGTGCTTCCCACTGGACTGAGCAGTACTTC. Protein sequence: CSASHWTEQYF.

The CDR3 DNA is TGCAGCGTTGACGCGGACAGTGTTGATGGCTACACCTTC. Its translation is CSVDADSVDGYTF. The rearrangement joins TRBV29-1 to TRBJ1-2, with D possibly matching TRBD1 (6 bases). CDR3 length: 13 amino acids. Deletions cut 3 bases from V and 6 bases from J, with 14 bases between. Germline V gene sequence: CDR1 SQVTM, CDR2 ANQGSEA.

A few counts support this clone. The V call is TRBV10-1, the J call TRBJ2-3; possible D gene TRBD1, 5 bases. Germline CDR1 reads WNHNN; CDR2 reads SYGVQD (reference sequence). Trimming removed 3 bases from V and 1 base from J, with 11 bases in between. The CDR3 is 15 residues long. The CDR3 DNA reads TGCGCCAGCAGTGATGACAGAACTGGCACAGATACGCAGTATTTT. Translation: CASSDDRTGTDTQYF.

This chain connects TRBV2 to TRBJ1-5; the match to TRBD1 covers 7 bases. V dropped 8 bases and J dropped 7; count of bases not matched to a gene: 11. Germline assignment: CDR1 SNHLY and CDR2 FYNNEI. This CDR3 spans 14 amino acids. The CDR3: CASLEGASGQPQHF. The CDR3 coding sequence is TGTGCCAGCCTTGAGGGGGCGTCAGGGCAGCCCCAGCATTTT.

The chain couples TRBV4-1 to TRBJ2-1; 8 bases are a match to TRBD2. The ends lost 2 bases at V and 3 bases at J; junction bases unmatched: 6. The CDR3 runs 16 residues. The V gene's germline CDR1 is MGHRA and CDR2 YSYEKL. The CDR3 sequence is CASSQMIAGYYNEQFF. Written as DNA, the CDR3 is TGCGCCAGCAGCCAAATGATAGCGGGGTACTACAATGAGCAGTTCTTC.

V usage is TRBV6-5 and J usage is TRBJ2-7; 8 bases agree with TRBD1. Trimming removed 2 bases from V and 7 bases from J; junction bases left unmatched: 13. From germline, CDR1 is MNHEY and CDR2 SVGAGI. The CDR3 has 16 amino acids. CDR3 sequence reads: CASSYGAGTGAGEQYF. The CDR3 DNA follows: TGTGCCAGCAGTTACGGGGCGGGGACAGGCGCAGGGGAGCAGTACTTC.

This chain uses TRBV7-2 with TRBJ1-5, with 7 bases identical to TRBD1. J gave up 2 bases and V 6 bases, and 7 bases lay outside the gene matches. The CDR3 loop spans 15 amino acids. The germline V gene encodes CDR1 SGHTA and CDR2 FQGNSA. Here the CDR3 reads CASSRTGTGNQPQHF. The DNA of the CDR3 is TGTGCCAGCAGTCGGACAGGTACGGGCAATCAGCCCCAGCATTTT.

In DNA form, the CDR3 reads TGTGCCAGCAAGGACAGGGGGCAAGAGACCCAGTACTTC. This translates into CASKDRGQETQYF. The J gene is TRBJ2-5, the V gene TRBV13; TRBD1 matches 10 bases. Germline CDR1 reads PRHDT; CDR2 reads FYEKMQ (reference sequence). Trimming removed 7 bases from V and 2 bases from J; junction bases left unmatched: 1. The CDR3 contains 13 residues.

V is TRBV5-1 and J is TRBJ2-6, with 8 bases that match TRBD1. Germline CDR1 SGHRS, CDR2 YFSETQ. There are 18 residues in the CDR3. Germline trimming cut 2 bases from V and 0 bases from J; bases unmatched to any gene: 7. The CDR3 reads CASSLTGQVSSGANVLTF. The CDR3 nucleotides are TGCGCCAGCAGCTTAACGGGACAGGTGAGCTCTGGGGCCAACGTCCTGACTTTC.

The chain joins TRBV9 to TRBJ2-1; 10 nucleotides align to TRBD2. Looked up from germline, CDR1 is SGDLS and CDR2 is YYNGEE. The CDR3 length is 16 residues. V was clipped by 3 bases and J by 6 bases; unmatched bases: 9. The CDR3 DNA sequence: TGTGCCAGCAGCGCGCCGGGACTAGCGACTACCAATGAGCAGTTCTTC. Translated: CASSAPGLATTNEQFF.

This rearrangement joins TRBV5-1 to TRBJ1-3; D possibly corresponds to TRBD1 (6 bases). Between the trimmed V and J ends, which lost 5 bases and 4 bases, there was a span of 10 bases. Germline V lookup: CDR1 SGHRS, CDR2 YFSETQ. The CDR3 spans 13 residues. CDR3 DNA: TGCGCCAGCAGGAACACAGGGGGAAACACCATATATTTT. This sequence encodes CASRNTGGNTIYF. The variable domain in full, with the rest retrieved from reference TRBV5-1 and TRBJ1-3, is KAGVTQTPRYLIKTRGQQVTLSCSPISGHRSVSWYQQTPGQGLQFLFEYFSETQRNKGNFPGRFSGRQFSNSRSEMNVSTLELGDSALYLCASRNTGGNTIYFGEGSWLTVV.

This clone was detected only a few times. This chain links TRBV25-1 with TRBJ1-1; TRBD1 is a possible D gene (6 bases). V dropped 6 bases and J dropped 4 bases, with 15 bases sitting between them. The CDR3 totals 14 residues. Germline V gene sequence: CDR1 MGHDK, CDR2 SYGVNS. The CDR3 region is CASSPGGGPTEAFF. The CDR3 DNA reads TGTGCCAGCAGCCCCGGGGGGGGCCCCACTGAAGCTTTCTTT.

The J gene is TRBJ1-1, the V gene TRBV3-1 (or the pseudogene TRBV3-2); a weak D match, TRBD1 (5 bases). Deletions cut 2 bases from V and 0 bases from J, with 19 bases between. The CDR3 covers 18 residues. Germline CDR1 reads LGHDT; CDR2 reads YNNKEL (reference sequence). The CDR3 DNA is TGTGCCAGCAGCCAAAGAAAGGGGCCTTGGGTGATGAACACTGAAGCTTTCTTT. It specifies CASSQRKGPWVMNTEAFF.

V gene TRBV18 combines with J gene TRBJ2-2; TRBD2 matches 7 bases. The V and J ends lost 0 bases and 7 bases, in that order; junction bases with no gene match: 8. CDR1 and CDR2 (germline): KGHSH, LQKENI. CDR3 length equals 16 residues. CDR3 amino acids: CASSPPEGGPGGELFF. The CDR3 bases are TGTGCCAGCTCACCACCGGAGGGAGGGCCAGGCGGGGAGCTGTTTTTT.

The chain recombines TRBV19 with TRBJ2-7, with 9 bases aligning to TRBD1. Trimming took 5 bases from V and 1 from J; bases not matched to a gene: 9. Germline V gene data show CDR1 as LNHDA and CDR2 as SQIVND (reference sequence). There are 16 residues in the CDR3. CDR3 coding DNA: TGTGCCAGTAGTTACAGGGGGCTCGAATTTTCCTACGAGCAGTACTTC. Translation gives CASSYRGLEFSYEQYF.

The chain has TRBV12-3 or TRBV12-4 and TRBJ2-1; perhaps TRBD2 as D (5 bases). The CDR3 consists of 13 residues. V lost 8 bases, J lost 4 bases, and 12 bases lay in between. CDR3 region: CASGDSEYNEQFF. Written as DNA, the CDR3 is TGTGCCAGCGGGGATAGCGAATACAATGAGCAGTTCTTC.